This T cell receptor beta chain was obtained from a study of T cell responses to AZD1222 COVID-19 vaccine. Findings and limits, study-wide: Vaccine-associated CD4 TCRs ranged over spike, dominating at 160-218 and 743-854. Targeting of unmutated variant regions was reportedly seen in nearly half of spike-specific TCRs.

Of note for this clone: Its cognate antigen is unknown.

Samples with a second dose at about 4 or about 12 weeks were pooled together. Method: immunoSEQ multiplex PCR; TCRdb's copy keeps in-frame clones and lacks some. Among fewer than 110,000 clones, 75% to 95% were seen once, and the ten largest hold about 6.8%. The source of this sequence is an adult who received the AZD1222 COVID-19 vaccine. The sequenced sample was peripheral blood, obtained 28 days after the second AZD1222 dose.

For the CDR3, the DNA is TGTGCCAGTTTCGCCTATACCGGAGGCAACACTGAAGCTTTCTTT. The encoded protein is CASFAYTGGNTEAFF. J is TRBJ1-1 and V is TRBV19; D unclear. V lost 8 bases and J lost 2, with 18 bases in between. This CDR3 is 15 amino acids long. The germline gives CDR1 LNHDA, CDR2 SQIVND (reference sequence).